This is a list of T cell receptor beta chains from one sample in a study of vaccination and CD4 T cells after COVID-19. MiXCR, applied by TCRdb to the PCR reads, yields one record per CDR3 protein. The data show about 21,000 distinct CDR3 sequences, 30% to 45% seen once. No antigen has been assigned to these receptors. The specimen was CD4+ T cells from blood, cultured in vitro, collected about 7 months after SARS-CoV-2 vaccination. The source of these receptors is a human donor who had recovered from COVID-19. Both conserved end residues are part of each CDR3. The D gene is left open where the match is weak. Size tells how often a clone was seen (once, few, many) or the class of an expanded clone, and some rows leave it out.

clone size: few
D gene: TRBD1
V gene: TRBV6-1
J gene: TRBJ2-5
CDR3 protein: CASRAHDREETQYF
CDR3 DNA: TGTGCCAGCAGGGCGCATGACAGGGAAGAGACCCAGTACTTC

clone size: -
D gene: -
V gene: TRBV6-1
J gene: TRBJ2-3
CDR3 protein: CASSEMGSSTQYF
CDR3 DNA: TGTGCCAGCAGTGAAATGGGGAGCTCCACGCAGTATTTT

clone size: -
D gene: -
V gene: TRBV5-4
J gene: TRBJ2-1
CDR3 protein: CASSPGGAGPSYNEQFF
CDR3 DNA: TGTGCCAGCAGCCCTGGGGGGGCGGGCCCCTCCTACAATGAGCAGTTCTTC

clone size: -
D gene: -
V gene: TRBV27
J gene: TRBJ1-1
CDR3 protein: CASSLFLGGYTEAFF
CDR3 DNA: TGTGCCAGCAGTTTATTTCTTGGGGGTTACACTGAAGCTTTCTTT

clone size: few
D gene: -
V gene: TRBV20-1
J gene: TRBJ2-3
CDR3 protein: CSASETGHFTDTQYF
CDR3 DNA: TGCAGTGCTAGTGAGACAGGCCACTTCACAGATACGCAGTATTTT

clone size: -
D gene: TRBD2
V gene: TRBV5-4
J gene: TRBJ2-5
CDR3 protein: CASSLAPGLAGVRQETQYF
CDR3 DNA: TGTGCCAGCAGCTTGGCCCCGGGACTAGCGGGAGTTCGGCAAGAGACCCAGTACTTC

clone size: few
D gene: TRBD1
V gene: TRBV27
J gene: TRBJ2-1
CDR3 protein: CASSFRRGQFDEQFF
CDR3 DNA: TGTGCCAGCAGTTTCCGCCGGGGACAGTTCGATGAGCAGTTCTTC

clone size: few
D gene: TRBD2
V gene: TRBV18
J gene: TRBJ2-7
CDR3 protein: CASTAVTSGSHEQYF
CDR3 DNA: TGTGCCAGCACTGCCGTCACTAGCGGGAGCCACGAGCAGTACTTC

clone size: -
D gene: -
V gene: TRBV20-1
J gene: TRBJ1-4
CDR3 protein: CSAPNGSNEKLFF
CDR3 DNA: TGCAGTGCCCCGAATGGCTCTAATGAAAAACTGTTTTTT

clone size: -
D gene: -
V gene: TRBV7-6
J gene: TRBJ2-7
CDR3 protein: CASSLAGTSYEQYF
CDR3 DNA: TGTGCCAGCAGCTTAGCTGGGACTTCCTACGAGCAGTACTTC

clone size: -
D gene: TRBD1
V gene: TRBV28
J gene: TRBJ1-5
CDR3 protein: CASSLDRGRVQPQHF
CDR3 DNA: TGTGCCAGCAGTCTCGACAGGGGGCGAGTCCAGCCCCAGCATTTT

clone size: few
D gene: TRBD1
V gene: TRBV20-1
J gene: TRBJ2-1
CDR3 protein: CSARGPQGALLGNEQFF
CDR3 DNA: TGCAGTGCCAGGGGACCTCAGGGGGCTTTATTGGGCAATGAGCAGTTCTTC

clone size: few
D gene: -
V gene: TRBV20-1
J gene: TRBJ2-4
CDR3 protein: CSARGRSGKNIQYF
CDR3 DNA: TGCAGTGCTAGAGGTCGGAGCGGGAAAAACATTCAGTACTTC

clone size: few
D gene: -
V gene: TRBV29-1
J gene: TRBJ2-5
CDR3 protein: CSGSRQGETQYF
CDR3 DNA: TGCAGCGGGTCTAGGCAGGGAGAGACCCAGTACTTC

clone size: -
D gene: -
V gene: TRBV10-3
J gene: TRBJ1-2
CDR3 protein: CAISESLQGDYGYTF
CDR3 DNA: TGTGCCATCAGTGAGTCGTTACAGGGAGACTATGGCTACACCTTC

clone size: -
D gene: -
V gene: TRBV7-9
J gene: TRBJ2-5
CDR3 protein: CASSRRETQYF
CDR3 DNA: TGTGCCAGCAGCCGGCGAGAGACCCAGTACTTC

clone size: -
D gene: -
V gene: TRBV20-1
J gene: TRBJ2-4
CDR3 protein: CSGGRNAKNIQYF
CDR3 DNA: TGCAGTGGAGGTAGGAATGCCAAAAACATTCAGTACTTC

clone size: -
D gene: -
V gene: TRBV20-1
J gene: TRBJ2-1
CDR3 protein: CSASSIYEQSF
CDR3 DNA: TGCAGTGCTAGTTCCATCTATGAGCAGTCCTTC

clone size: few
D gene: -
V gene: TRBV29-1
J gene: TRBJ2-3
CDR3 protein: CSVRAGFRSTDTQYF
CDR3 DNA: TGCAGCGTTAGAGCAGGCTTCCGCAGCACAGATACGCAGTATTTT

clone size: -
D gene: TRBD1
V gene: TRBV6-1
J gene: TRBJ1-1
CDR3 protein: CASSTPTGIVVEAFF
CDR3 DNA: TGTGCCAGCAGTACCCCGACAGGGATAGTCGTTGAAGCTTTCTTT